This TCR beta chain was recorded in a study of T cell repertoires in cytomegalovirus infection. For the study at large: Public TCR beta signature analysis indicated the presence of both CMV infection and matching HLA type.

Deletions cut 4 bases from V and 1 base from J, with 11 bases between. This CDR3 spans 15 amino acids. Germline lookup yields CDR1 MGHDK and CDR2 SYGVNS. TCRdb redid the calling of the reads with MiXCR, one entry per CDR3 protein. Among some 110,000 distinct CDR3 sequences listed, around 10% were seen once. Ten or more counts support this clonotype. The antigen is unknown. The gene calls are TRBV25-1 and TRBJ2-1; D not resolved. This clonotype was obtained from a human donor in good health (CMV status not recorded). Some clones in this sample may be carry-over from other donors' samples. The specimen sequenced was PBMCs, sequenced either directly or after in vitro stimulation (not recorded which). As DNA, the CDR3 is TGTGCCAGCAGTGCGGTCCGAAGGTCCTACAATGAGCAGTTCTTC. It codes for CASSAVRRSYNEQFF.